This TCR beta chain was captured by sequencing in a study of memory CD4+ T cells and cytomegalovirus serostatus. Germline assignment: CDR1 GTSNPN and CDR2 SVGIG (reference sequence). Trimming removed 3 bases from V and 2 bases from J, with 8 bases in between. The CDR3 runs 12 residues. Comment on this clone: Its antigen is undetermined.

Sequencing used immunoSEQ multiplex PCR; TCRdb keeps in-frame clones, though not all of them. The sample has approximately 40,000 clones, around 78% seen once. The sort gate was single viable CD3+CD4+CD8-CD45RO+ cells for memory CD4+ T cells. Donors' CMV status reflects serum IgG against pp150, pp28, p38, p52. CD4+ T cells were isolated by positive magnetic selection. General observations from the study: Suggested: most of the CMV-linked TCR signature lies in CD4+ memory cells. Of more than 150 reported CMV TCRbeta sequences, 55 to 80 were found in memory CD4+ repertoires.

Specimen: memory CD4+ T cells from blood. The chain links TRBV30 to TRBJ2-7, with D uncertain. The clonotype comes from an adult in good health and CMV-seronegative. The CDR3 reads CAWSTSTYEQYF. CDR3 in DNA: TGTGCCTGGAGCACCAGCACCTACGAGCAGTACTTC. The full variable domain, in which reference TRBV30 and TRBJ2-7 provide the parts outside the CDR3, is SQTIHQWPATLVQPVGSPLSLECTVEGTSNPNLYWYRQAAGRGLQLLFYSVGIGQISSEVPQNLSASRPQDRQFILSSKKLLLSDSGFYLCAWSTSTYEQYFGPGTRLTVT.